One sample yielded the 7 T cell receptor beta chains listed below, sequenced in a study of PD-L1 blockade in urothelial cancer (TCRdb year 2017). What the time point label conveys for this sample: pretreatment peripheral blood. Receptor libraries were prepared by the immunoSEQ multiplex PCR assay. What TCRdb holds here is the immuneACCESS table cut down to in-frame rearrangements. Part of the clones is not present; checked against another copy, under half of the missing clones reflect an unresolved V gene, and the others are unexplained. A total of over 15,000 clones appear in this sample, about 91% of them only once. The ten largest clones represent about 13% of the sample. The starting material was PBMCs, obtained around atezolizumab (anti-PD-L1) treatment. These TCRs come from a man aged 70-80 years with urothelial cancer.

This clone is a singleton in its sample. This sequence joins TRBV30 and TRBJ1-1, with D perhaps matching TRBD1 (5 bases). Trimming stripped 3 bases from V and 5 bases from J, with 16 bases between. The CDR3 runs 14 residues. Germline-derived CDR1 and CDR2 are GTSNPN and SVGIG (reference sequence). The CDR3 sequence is CAWSPGGGWTEAFF. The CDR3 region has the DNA TGTGCCTGGAGCCCGGGGGGAGGGTGGACTGAAGCTTTCTTT.

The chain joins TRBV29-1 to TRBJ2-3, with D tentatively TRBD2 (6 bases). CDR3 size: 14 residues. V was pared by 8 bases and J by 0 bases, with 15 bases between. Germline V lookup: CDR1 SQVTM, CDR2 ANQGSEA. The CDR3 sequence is CSTSEGRSTDTQYF. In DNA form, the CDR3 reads TGCAGCACCTCGGAGGGCAGAAGCACAGATACGCAGTATTTT.

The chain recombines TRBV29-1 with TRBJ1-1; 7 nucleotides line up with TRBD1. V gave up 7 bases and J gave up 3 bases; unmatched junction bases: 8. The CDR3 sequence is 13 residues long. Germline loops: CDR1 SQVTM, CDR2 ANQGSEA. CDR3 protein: CSGIRQGDTEAFF. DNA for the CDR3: TGCAGCGGGATTCGACAGGGAGACACTGAAGCTTTCTTT.

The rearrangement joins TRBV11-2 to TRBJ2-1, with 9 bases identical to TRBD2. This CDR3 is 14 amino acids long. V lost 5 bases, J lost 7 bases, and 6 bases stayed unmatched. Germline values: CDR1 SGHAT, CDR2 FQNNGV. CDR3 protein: CASSPPSGINEQFF. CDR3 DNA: TGTGCCAGCAGCCCCCCTAGCGGGATAAATGAGCAGTTCTTC.

The chain's CDR3 is CASSLRRQTEKLFF. The CDR3 DNA follows: TGTGCCAGCAGTTTGAGAAGACAAACTGAAAAACTGTTTTTT. The chain is built from TRBV27 and TRBJ1-4; no clear D gene. The CDR3 sequence is 14 residues long. CDR1 and CDR2 (germline): MNHEY, SMNVEV (reference sequence). V was pared by 3 bases and J by 7 bases, with 12 bases between. The full variable domain, in which reference TRBV27 and TRBJ1-4 provide the parts outside the CDR3, is EAQVTQNPRYLITVTGKKLTVTCSQNMNHEYMSWYRQDPGLGLRQIYYSMNVEVTDKGDVPEGYKVSRKEKRNFPLILESPSPNQTSLYFCASSLRRQTEKLFFGSGTQLSVL.

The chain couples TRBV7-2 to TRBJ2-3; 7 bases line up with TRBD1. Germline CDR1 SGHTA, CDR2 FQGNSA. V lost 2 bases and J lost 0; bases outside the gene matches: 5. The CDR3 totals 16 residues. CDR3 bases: TGTGCCAGCAGCTTACTGGGACAGACTAGCACAGATACGCAGTATTTT. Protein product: CASSLLGQTSTDTQYF.

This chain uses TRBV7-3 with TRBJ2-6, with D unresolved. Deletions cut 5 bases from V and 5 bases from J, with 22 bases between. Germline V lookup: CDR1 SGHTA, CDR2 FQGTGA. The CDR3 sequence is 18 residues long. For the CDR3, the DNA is TGTGCCAGCAGCCAATCGTCACGCTTACAAAGTCGGGCCAACGTCCTGACTTTC. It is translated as CASSQSSRLQSRANVLTF. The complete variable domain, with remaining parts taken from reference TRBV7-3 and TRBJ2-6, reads GAGVSQTPSNKVTEKGKYVELRCDPISGHTALYWYRQSLGQGPEFLIYFQGTGAADDSGLPNDRFFAVRPEGSVSTLKIQRTERGDSAVYLCASSQSSRLQSRANVLTFGAGSRLTVL.